One and the same sample provided the 27 T cell receptor beta chains below, sequenced in a study of early T cells in non-severe SARS-CoV-2 infection. In TCRdb, the 5' RACE reads were re-called with MiXCR into one record per CDR3 protein. Altogether about 30,000 distinct CDR3 sequences are present, 5.5% to 6% being singletons, with the ten largest covering less than 6.5%. Sample: whole blood. These receptors all stem from an adult who was a healthcare worker with PCR-confirmed SARS-CoV-2 infection or an uninfected control (not recorded which).

Many counts were recorded for this clonotype. The chain couples TRBV9 to TRBJ2-1, with unresolved D. V was clipped by 3 bases and J by 8 bases, with 9 bases between them. The CDR3 runs 12 residues. Per germline, CDR1 SGDLS and CDR2 YYNGEE. The CDR3 protein is CASSGLLDEQFF. DNA of the CDR3: TGTGCCAGCAGCGGACTCCTGGATGAGCAGTTCTTC.

The rearrangement uses TRBV28 and TRBJ2-3, with 9 bases aligning to TRBD2. The junction had 10 bases not matched to a gene; V was cut back by 2 bases and J by 4 bases. The CDR3 totals 17 residues. Germline lookup yields CDR1 MDHEN and CDR2 SYDVKM. The CDR3 DNA follows: TGTGCCAGCAGTTTAACGGGACTAGCAACAAAGTCAGATACGCAGTATTTT. Translation: CASSLTGLATKSDTQYF.

Within the sample, this clonotype is medium-sized. The V call is TRBV20-1, the J call TRBJ2-1, with 11 bases fitting TRBD2. After removal of 1 base from V and 7 bases from J, the junction contained 3 bases not matched to a gene. The CDR3 covers 14 residues. Germline V gene lookup returns CDR1 DFQATT and CDR2 SNEGSKA (reference sequence). This CDR3 is CSARVAGGPNEQFF. CDR3 DNA: TGCAGTGCTAGAGTAGCGGGAGGGCCGAATGAGCAGTTCTTC.

This clonotype was observed at least ten times. This chain's CDR3 is CASSRLDRAPSGANVLTF. The CDR3 DNA follows: TGTGCCAGTAGTAGACTGGACAGGGCACCCTCTGGGGCCAACGTCCTGACTTTC. V gene TRBV19 combines with J gene TRBJ2-6; 8 nucleotides agree with TRBD1. Germline CDR1 is LNHDA and CDR2 is SQIVND (reference sequence). The trim removed 4 bases at V and 0 bases at J, leaving 8 bases unmatched. The CDR3 covers 18 residues.

The table lists this clonotype with many counts. The V call is TRBV6-1, the J call TRBJ2-1, with TRBD2 matching over 11 bases. The V gene's germline CDR1 is MNHNS and CDR2 SASEGT. J gave up 6 bases and V 4 bases, and 2 bases lay outside the gene matches. The CDR3 spans 14 residues. The DNA for the CDR3 is TGTGCCAGCAGTGCACTAGCGGGAGTCAATGAGCAGTTCTTC. It encodes CASSALAGVNEQFF.

This clonotype was seen at least ten times. This chain uses TRBV19 with TRBJ2-2, with TRBD1 matching over 7 bases. The V gene's germline CDR1 is LNHDA and CDR2 SQIVND (reference sequence). The CDR3 is 16 amino acids. The ends lost 5 bases at V and 1 base at J; junction bases unmatched: 7. In DNA, the CDR3 is TGTGCCAGTAGTCGAGGGGACAGAATGAACACCGGGGAGCTGTTTTTT. This sequence encodes CASSRGDRMNTGELFF.

This clonotype was observed many times. The V gene is TRBV7-2, the J gene TRBJ2-2; 7 bases match TRBD1. Per germline, CDR1 SGHTA and CDR2 FQGNSA. The CDR3 has 16 amino acids. The trim removed 2 bases at V and 5 bases at J, leaving 8 bases unmatched. CDR3 coding DNA: TGTGCCAGCAGCTTACGTCAGGGGGTAATGACCGGGGAGCTGTTTTTT. Amino acid sequence: CASSLRQGVMTGELFF.

This clonotype was detected many times. V and J are TRBV12-3 or TRBV12-4 and TRBJ2-3; D unresolved. V gave up 2 bases and J gave up 4 bases, with 19 bases separating them. The CDR3 covers 17 residues. The CDR3 DNA reads as TGTGCCAGCAGTTTAAGAGCTGGGCGTGTTCGTTCAGATACGCAGTATTTT. It yields the protein CASSLRAGRVRSDTQYF.

This clonotype was detected ten times or more. The chain carries TRBV11-3 and TRBJ1-1; D not certain. Germline V gene data show CDR1 as SGHNT and CDR2 as YENEEA. The CDR3 is 12 amino acids. The V end was cut by 6 bases, the J end by 10 bases, with 15 bases between. CDR3 nucleotide sequence: TGTGCCAGCAGTTCCACTGGGCGGGGAGCTTTCTTT. Its protein is CASSSTGRGAFF.

This clonotype came up many times. The chain's CDR3 is CASSAAGGRLSPLHF. The CDR3, as DNA: TGTGCCAGCAGCGCCGCCGGGGGGCGTCTTTCACCCCTCCACTTT. The chain uses TRBV11-2 and TRBJ1-6; a possible D gene is TRBD1 (6 bases). Trimming removed 5 bases at V and 9 bases at J, with 17 bases between. The CDR3 spans 15 residues. Germline CDR1 and CDR2: SGHAT and FQNNGV.

This clonotype came up many times. The rearrangement links TRBV10-3 to TRBJ2-7; 13 bases agree with TRBD2. There are 19 residues in the CDR3. Germline V gene data show CDR1 as ENHRY and CDR2 as SYGVKD. The ends lost 4 bases at V and 5 bases at J; junction bases unmatched: 17. The CDR3 coding sequence is TGTGCCATCAGTGGCAGGGGCGAGGGCAGCGGACTAGCGGGAGACGAGCAGTACTTC. This codes for CAISGRGEGSGLAGDEQYF.

At least ten counts were recorded for this clonotype. The V and J genes are TRBV27 and TRBJ1-1, with D unclear. CDR3 length: 13 amino acids. CDR1 and CDR2 (germline): MNHEY, SMNVEV (reference sequence). The germline V and J ends were trimmed by 2 bases and 3 bases, with 7 bases remaining between them. The CDR3 here is CASSLQVDTEAFF. Here the CDR3 DNA reads TGTGCCAGCAGTTTACAGGTGGACACTGAAGCTTTCTTT.

This clonotype appeared many times. The J gene is TRBJ2-3, the V gene TRBV4-3; 8 bases map to TRBD2. The germline gives CDR1 LGHNA, CDR2 YSLEER. This CDR3 is built from 18 residues. V lost 1 base to trimming and J lost 2 bases; unmatched junction nucleotides: 11. The CDR3 DNA follows: TGCGCCAGCAGCCAAGCAGCAGGGCTAGCGGGTTACACAGATACGCAGTATTTT. Translation gives CASSQAAGLAGYTDTQYF.

This clonotype was counted many times. The rearrangement links TRBV18 to TRBJ2-1; possible D gene TRBD2, 6 bases. V lost 4 bases and J lost 5, with 18 bases in between. CDR3 length: 16 residues. Germline lookup yields CDR1 KGHSH and CDR2 LQKENI. In nucleotides, the CDR3 is TGTGCCAGCTCACAGAAACAACGGACTAACCACAATGAGCAGTTCTTC. This gives the protein CASSQKQRTNHNEQFF. Combining the CDR3 with reference TRBV18 and TRBJ2-1 gives the whole variable domain NAGVMQNPRHLVRRRGQEARLRCSPMKGHSHVYWYRQLPEEGLKFMVYLQKENIIDESGMPKERFSAEFPKEGPSILRIQQVVRGDSAAYFCASSQKQRTNHNEQFFGPGTRLTVL.

In its sample, this clonotype was seen a few times. The genes are TRBV4-3 and TRBJ2-5; D remains ambiguous. Germline V gives CDR1 LGHNA, CDR2 YSLEER. This CDR3 is 16 amino acids long. The ends were cut back, 0 bases at V and 0 bases at J, with 11 bases in the middle. Here the CDR3 DNA reads TGCGCCAGCAGCCAAGAGAGAGACACTTACCAAGAGACCCAGTACTTC. Translated: CASSQERDTYQETQYF.

The J gene is TRBJ1-6, the V gene TRBV12-3 or TRBV12-4; 7 bases fit TRBD1. With V trimmed by 6 bases and J by 8 bases, 7 bases remained unmatched. The CDR3 spans 14 residues. Written as DNA, the CDR3 is TGTGCCAGCAGCCCCCCAGGGGGTCATTCACCCCTCCACTTT. Translation gives CASSPPGGHSPLHF.

This clonotype was seen only a few times. The rearrangement joins TRBV5-5 to TRBJ2-7; 7 nucleotides align to TRBD1. V lost 4 bases, J lost 6 bases, and 4 bases stayed unmatched. The CDR3 has 12 residues. CDR1 is SGHKS, CDR2 YYEKEE, per germline (reference sequence). This CDR3 reads CASSQHRGEQYF. CDR3 coding DNA: TGTGCCAGCAGCCAGCACAGGGGCGAGCAGTACTTC.

This clonotype was detected many times. V and J are TRBV19 and TRBJ2-1, with TRBD2 matching 8 bases. Germline V lookup: CDR1 LNHDA, CDR2 SQIVND (reference sequence). CDR3 length: 17 residues. V gave up 5 bases and J gave up 1 base; unmatched junction bases: 10. CDR3 loop: CASSASTSGGSYNEQFF. CDR3 nucleotide sequence: TGTGCCAGTAGTGCGTCCACTAGCGGAGGGTCCTACAATGAGCAGTTCTTC.

The J gene is TRBJ1-6, the V gene TRBV3-1, with 10 bases lining up with TRBD1. Per germline, CDR1 LGHDT and CDR2 YNNKEL (reference sequence). This CDR3 comprises 14 residues. Unmatched junction bases numbered 1, after V lost 3 bases and J lost 8 bases. The CDR3: CASSQTGGDSPLHF. CDR3 coding DNA: TGTGCCAGCAGCCAGACAGGGGGCGATTCACCCCTCCACTTT.

This clonotype was found many times. The chain links TRBV6-1 to TRBJ2-2; D is possibly TRBD1 or TRBD2 (5 bases each). Germline values: CDR1 MNHNS, CDR2 SASEGT. This CDR3 region has 14 residues. V lost 6 bases and J 6 bases, leaving 14 bases between the germline ends. The CDR3 loop reads CASREDTGAGELFF. Here the CDR3 DNA reads TGTGCCAGCAGGGAGGACACTGGTGCCGGGGAGCTGTTTTTT.

This clonotype has a count of ten or more. The chain joins TRBV15 to TRBJ1-6; a weak D match, TRBD1 (6 bases). Germline CDR1 LNHNV, CDR2 YYDKDF (reference sequence). Trimming shortened V by 3 bases and J by 6 bases, and 12 bases separated the two germline ends. This CDR3 contains 15 residues. CDR3 region: CATSRSRGINSPLHF. The CDR3 nucleotides read TGTGCCACCAGCAGGTCCAGGGGAATTAATTCACCCCTCCACTTT. Drawing the rest from reference TRBV15 and TRBJ1-6, the complete variable domain is DAMVIQNPRYQVTQFGKPVTLSCSQTLNHNVMYWYQQKSSQAPKLLFHYYDKDFNNEADTPDNFQSRRPNTSFCFLDIRSPGLGDTAMYLCATSRSRGINSPLHFGNGTRLTVT.

This clonotype appeared many times. The J gene is TRBJ2-2, the V gene TRBV25-1; 7 nucleotides line up with TRBD1. With V trimmed by 4 bases and J by 4 bases, 6 bases remained unmatched. CDR1 and CDR2 (germline): MGHDK, SYGVNS. The CDR3 extends over 15 amino acids. The CDR3 DNA reads TGTGCCAGCAGTGCCAGCCCAGGGGGCACCGGGGAGCTGTTTTTT. As protein: CASSASPGGTGELFF.

In its sample, this clonotype was seen many times. The J gene is TRBJ1-1, the V gene TRBV6-2 or TRBV6-3, with D unresolved. The germline V and J ends were trimmed by 5 bases and 8 bases, with 9 bases remaining between them. Germline CDR1 and CDR2: MNHEY and SVGEGT. The CDR3 covers 11 residues. The CDR3, as DNA: TGTGCCAGCAGTGCTGGAAAGGAAGCTTTCTTT. Its protein product is CASSAGKEAFF.

Many counts were recorded for this clonotype. The chain links TRBV20-1 to TRBJ2-7, with 8 bases matching TRBD1. The CDR3 sequence is 13 residues long. V was clipped by 7 bases and J by 3 bases; unmatched bases: 8. Germline loops: CDR1 DFQATT, CDR2 SNEGSKA (reference sequence). CDR3: CSVNRGEFYEQYF. CDR3 coding DNA: TGCAGTGTCAACAGGGGGGAATTCTACGAGCAGTACTTC.

This clonotype was seen repeatedly, ten times or more. The rearrangement joins TRBV7-8 to TRBJ1-1; a weak D match, TRBD1 (5 bases). The CDR3 has 17 residues. V was cut by 5 bases and J by 0 bases, with 19 bases left in between. The V gene's germline CDR1 is SGHVS and CDR2 FQNEAQ. CDR3 coding DNA: TGTGCCAGCAGCCCCAAGGCGGGGACGCCCCTGAACACTGAAGCTTTCTTT. It specifies CASSPKAGTPLNTEAFF.

This clonotype was seen ten or more times. The J gene is TRBJ1-6, the V gene TRBV29-1, with D perhaps TRBD1 (5 bases). Germline lookup yields CDR1 SQVTM and CDR2 ANQGSEA. This CDR3 is 13 amino acids long. The ends were cut back, 0 bases at V and 9 bases at J, with 9 bases in the middle. CDR3 nucleotides: TGCAGCGTTGAAGAGGGGGTGGGTTCACCCCTCCACTTT. It codes for CSVEEGVGSPLHF.

This clonotype appeared many times. The V call is TRBV4-1, the J call TRBJ2-1; 10 bases map to TRBD2. The CDR3 consists of 15 residues. Trimming took 1 base from V and 8 from J; bases not matched to a gene: 5. Per germline, CDR1 MGHRA and CDR2 YSYEKL. The CDR3, as DNA: TGCGCCAGCAGCCAAGTTGGACTAGCGGTGGATGAGCAGTTCTTC. It codes for CASSQVGLAVDEQFF.